This T cell receptor beta chain was observed in a study of T-cell reconstitution after alpha-beta-depleted transplantation in children. Unique molecular identifiers featured in how the TCRbeta library was prepared. TCRdb itself ran the PCR reads through MiXCR, one entry per CDR3 protein. The repertoire holds about 460,000 distinct CDR3 sequences, roughly an eighth seen once, with approximately 5.4% in the top ten. This clonotype was found a few times. CDR3 length equals 14 residues. V lost 1 base and J 6 bases, leaving 12 bases between the germline ends. Germline CDR1 SGHVS, CDR2 FQNEAQ. Source: PBMCs from the stem cell graft donor, taken from the stem cell graft. The TCR originated in a human donor who donated a stem cell graft to a child with combined immunodeficiency. This chain links TRBV7-8 with TRBJ1-1; tentative D call: TRBD1 (5 bases). The CDR3 loop is CASSLGGDRAEAFF. The CDR3 DNA follows: TGTGCCAGCAGCTTAGGGGGAGACAGAGCTGAAGCTTTCTTT.